These 31 T cell receptor beta chains came from one sample sequenced in a study of shared clonotypes between healthy human individuals. This table comes from immunoSEQ multiplex PCR, and its TCRdb copy is limited to in-frame clones, with some not included. The sample records about 2,100,000 clones, more than 85% being singletons. Terminally differentiated effector memory CD45RA+ cells were excluded from the naive CD8 cells, which were CD45RO-negative and positively selected for CCR7. Material: naive CD8+ T cells from PBMCs. These TCRs come from a man younger than 30 in good health. Some clones in this sample may be carry-over from other donors' samples.

This clone showed up just a few times. The V and J genes are TRBV5-4 and TRBJ1-2; possibly TRBD1 for D (6 bases). V lost 6 bases to trimming and J lost 8 bases, with 17 bases between them. This CDR3 is built from 13 residues. Germline loops: CDR1 SGHNT, CDR2 YYREEE (reference sequence). CDR3 bases: TGTGCCAGCAATGGACCGACAGGACAGGGCTACACCTTC. Protein: CASNGPTGQGYTF. The whole variable domain, remainder taken from reference TRBV5-4 and TRBJ1-2, is ETGVTQSPTHLIKTRGQQVTLRCSSQSGHNTVSWYQQALGQGPQFIFQYYREEENGRGNFPPRFSGLQFPNYSSELNVNALELDDSALYLCASNGPTGQGYTFGSGTRLTVV.

The V call is TRBV25-1, the J call TRBJ2-7, with no clear D. Germline values: CDR1 MGHDK, CDR2 SYGVNS. V lost 8 bases and J lost 3, with 8 bases in between. The CDR3 totals 11 residues. In nucleotides, the CDR3 is TGTGCCAGCCGCTCCCACTACGAGCAGTACTTC. Residues: CASRSHYEQYF.

The chain combines TRBV4-1 with TRBJ1-2; D is unresolved. The CDR3 consists of 12 residues. V lost 5 bases, J lost 5 bases, and 9 bases lay in between. Germline CDR1 and CDR2: MGHRA and YSYEKL. CDR3 residues: CASSGREYGYTF. In DNA form, the CDR3 reads TGCGCCAGCAGCGGGAGGGAGTATGGCTACACCTTC.

This clone showed up just once. The rearrangement links TRBV6-6 to TRBJ1-1, with no clear D. The CDR3 contains 15 residues. V gave up 4 bases and J gave up 1 base, with 13 bases separating them. Germline CDR1 is MNHNY and CDR2 is SVGAGI (reference sequence). Written as DNA, the CDR3 is TGTGCCAGCAGTTTTCTGGGTTTGGGGAACACTGAAGCTTTCTTT. It yields the protein CASSFLGLGNTEAFF.

The CDR3 nucleotides read TGTGCCACCTCCCTGGGTTGGGGGCAAGATCAGCCCCAGCATTTT. Its protein product is CATSLGWGQDQPQHF. The chain employs TRBV27 and TRBJ1-5, with D possibly matching TRBD1 (6 bases). From germline, CDR1 is MNHEY and CDR2 SMNVEV (reference sequence). The CDR3 loop spans 15 amino acids. The germline V and J ends were trimmed by 10 bases and 5 bases, with 21 bases remaining between them.

On this clone itself: The sample carries other DNA sequences with the same CDR3. This chain connects TRBV25-1 to TRBJ2-1; D is uncertain. This CDR3 has 14 amino acids. V dropped 0 bases and J dropped 4 bases, with 7 bases sitting between them. From germline, CDR1 is MGHDK and CDR2 SYGVNS. The chain's CDR3 is CASSEYGSYNEQFF. CDR3 nucleotide sequence: TGTGCCAGCAGTGAATACGGCAGTTACAATGAGCAGTTCTTC.

This rearrangement joins TRBV28 to TRBJ2-4, with a possible D match to TRBD1 (6 bases). Germline CDR1 reads MDHEN; CDR2 reads SYDVKM. The CDR3 consists of 15 residues. V lost 4 bases, J lost 1 base, and 11 bases lay in between. The CDR3 here is CASSSNRVAKNIQYF. CDR3 DNA: TGTGCCAGCAGTTCGAACAGGGTTGCCAAAAACATTCAGTACTTC.

This chain uses TRBV5-6 with TRBJ1-1; 8 bases agree with TRBD1. This CDR3 has 18 amino acids. Germline lookup yields CDR1 SGHDT and CDR2 YYEEEE. V shed 0 bases and J 3 bases; nucleotides not matched to a gene: 13. The CDR3 region is CASSLGLGQDEFYTEAFF. The CDR3 DNA is TGTGCCAGCAGCTTGGGGTTGGGACAGGATGAGTTTTACACTGAAGCTTTCTTT.

On this clone: This CDR3 is also generated by other DNA sequences in the sample. The chain combines TRBV28 with TRBJ2-7, with 11 nucleotides matching TRBD2. Trimming took 4 bases from V and 4 from J; bases not matched to a gene: 3. This CDR3 is built from 14 residues. Germline assignment: CDR1 MDHEN and CDR2 SYDVKM. The chain's CDR3 is CASSSGLAAYEQYF. The CDR3 DNA reads TGTGCCAGCAGTTCGGGACTAGCGGCTTACGAGCAGTACTTC. Combining the CDR3 with reference TRBV28 and TRBJ2-7 gives the whole variable domain DVKVTQSSRYLVKRTGEKVFLECVQDMDHENMFWYRQDPGLGLRLIYFSYDVKMKEKGDIPEGYSVSREKKERFSLILESASTNQTSMYLCASSSGLAAYEQYFGPGTRLTVT.

The J gene is TRBJ2-1, the V gene TRBV10-3; 11 nucleotides agree with TRBD2. With V trimmed by 0 bases and J by 5 bases, 3 bases remained unmatched. Germline V gene sequence: CDR1 ENHRY, CDR2 SYGVKD. This CDR3 has 16 residues. CDR3 sequence reads: CAISESSLAGDNEQFF. The DNA for the CDR3 is TGTGCCATCAGTGAGTCCTCACTAGCGGGAGACAATGAGCAGTTCTTC.

For this clone: The sample contains more than one DNA sequence encoding this CDR3. The chain has TRBV28 and TRBJ1-1; 7 positions agree with TRBD1. Germline assignment: CDR1 MDHEN and CDR2 SYDVKM. The trim removed 3 bases at V and 4 bases at J, leaving 5 bases unmatched. The CDR3 is 14 amino acids. CDR3 nucleotide sequence: TGTGCCAGCAGTTTTAGGGCAGGGGGCACTGAAGCTTTCTTT. This sequence encodes CASSFRAGGTEAFF. The full variable domain, completed using reference TRBV28 and TRBJ1-1, is DVKVTQSSRYLVKRTGEKVFLECVQDMDHENMFWYRQDPGLGLRLIYFSYDVKMKEKGDIPEGYSVSREKKERFSLILESASTNQTSMYLCASSFRAGGTEAFFGQGTRLTVV.

The chain uses TRBV5-6 and TRBJ2-3; 7 bases fit TRBD1. The CDR3 loop spans 14 amino acids. Trimming at V came to 1 base and at J to 2 bases, leaving 1 base not matched to a gene. Germline-derived CDR1 and CDR2 are SGHDT and YYEEEE. CDR3 in DNA: TGTGCCAGCAGCTTGACAGGGGCCACAGATACGCAGTATTTT. It yields the protein CASSLTGATDTQYF.

The chain combines TRBV4-1 with TRBJ2-7; D is undetermined. The CDR3 consists of 15 residues. Germline CDR1 is MGHRA and CDR2 is YSYEKL. Trimming took off 1 base at V and 0 bases at J, with 10 bases between the two ends. CDR3 sequence: CASSQAPLSSYEQYF. The CDR3 bases are TGCGCCAGCAGCCAAGCGCCTTTGAGCTCCTACGAGCAGTACTTC.

This rearrangement joins TRBV27 to TRBJ1-2; D gene ambiguous. The CDR3 length is 14 residues. The germline V gene encodes CDR1 MNHEY and CDR2 SMNVEV (reference sequence). Trimming cost V 3 bases and J 5 bases, with 13 bases left between them. CDR3 amino acids: CASSLNGESYGYTF. The CDR3 DNA is TGTGCCAGCAGTTTGAACGGGGAGTCTTATGGCTACACCTTC.

V and J are TRBV5-1 and TRBJ1-2; no clear D gene. Germline CDR1 and CDR2: SGHRS and YFSETQ. Trimming cost V 3 bases and J 2 bases, with 14 bases left between them. The CDR3 has 15 residues. CDR3 nucleotides: TGCGCCAGCAGCTCCGGTGGCAGGACCAACTATGGCTACACCTTC. The encoded protein is CASSSGGRTNYGYTF.

In the case of this clone: Other DNA sequences within the sample encode an identical CDR3. The V gene is TRBV7-9, the J gene TRBJ2-7; D may be TRBD2 (6 bases). Germline V gene sequence: CDR1 SEHNR, CDR2 FQNEAQ (reference sequence). The CDR3 length is 14 residues. Trimming left V 1 base short and J 1 base short, with 8 bases between. The CDR3 sequence is CASSLGGISYEQYF. In nucleotides, the CDR3 is TGTGCCAGCAGCTTAGGCGGGATTTCCTACGAGCAGTACTTC. Supplemented by reference TRBV7-9 and TRBJ2-7, the full variable domain reads DTGVSQNPRHKITKRGQNVTFRCDPISEHNRLYWYRQTLGQGPEFLTYFQNEAQLEKSRLLSDRFSAERPKGSFSTLEIQRTEQGDSAMYLCASSLGGISYEQYFGPGTRLTVT.

The chain has TRBV27 and TRBJ2-7; TRBD1 aligns across 7 bases. The length of the CDR3 is 18 residues. Germline CDR1 and CDR2: MNHEY and SMNVEV (reference sequence). V was clipped by 2 bases and J by 5 bases; unmatched bases: 18. CDR3 protein: CASSLRGAGTDTRDEQYF. DNA of the CDR3: TGTGCCAGCAGTTTAAGAGGGGCAGGGACAGACACCCGGGACGAGCAGTACTTC.

The chain joins TRBV7-2 to TRBJ1-1; possibly TRBD1 for D (5 bases). Germline-derived CDR1 and CDR2 are SGHTA and FQGNSA. The CDR3 totals 15 residues. V lost 1 base to trimming and J lost 1 base, with 10 bases between them. The CDR3: CASSLGPGRNTEAFF. CDR3 DNA: TGTGCCAGCAGCTTAGGACCAGGGAGGAACACTGAAGCTTTCTTT. Variable domain in full (rest from reference TRBV7-2 and TRBJ1-1): GAGVSQSPSNKVTEKGKDVELRCDPISGHTALYWYRQSLGQGLEFLIYFQGNSAPDKSGLPSDRFSAERTGGSVSTLTIQRTQQEDSAVYLCASSLGPGRNTEAFFGQGTRLTVV.

The gene calls are TRBV19 and TRBJ2-5, with 7 bases matching TRBD2. V lost 7 bases to trimming and J lost 4 bases; unmatched junction nucleotides: 15. Germline-derived CDR1 and CDR2 are LNHDA and SQIVND (reference sequence). The length of the CDR3 is 16 residues. The CDR3 is CASTNPGEGRGETQYF. The DNA of the CDR3 is TGTGCCAGTACCAATCCGGGGGAGGGCCGAGGAGAGACCCAGTACTTC. Drawing the rest from reference TRBV19 and TRBJ2-5, the complete variable domain is DGGITQSPKYLFRKEGQNVTLSCEQNLNHDAMYWYRQDPGQGLRLIYYSQIVNDFQKGDIAEGYSVSREKKESFPLTVTSAQKNPTAFYLCASTNPGEGRGETQYFGPGTRLLVL.

This clone was counted once. The J gene is TRBJ1-3, the V gene TRBV27, with TRBD1 identical over 7 bases. With 5 bases clipped from V and 2 bases from J, the junction kept 6 bases outside the gene matches. Germline V gives CDR1 MNHEY, CDR2 SMNVEV (reference sequence). This CDR3 has 15 residues. The CDR3 DNA sequence: TGTGCCAGCAGTCGGCGACAGGGCCCTGGAAACACCATATATTTT. Residues: CASSRRQGPGNTIYF.

This sequence joins TRBV15 and TRBJ2-2, with no clear D. The germline CDR1 and CDR2 sequences are LNHNV and YYDKDF (reference sequence). Trimming took 4 bases from V and 7 from J, leaving 7 bases between them. This CDR3 is built from 12 residues. The CDR3 is CATSIRRGELFF. The CDR3 DNA sequence: TGTGCCACCAGCATCAGGCGCGGGGAGCTGTTTTTT.

V usage is TRBV28 and J usage is TRBJ1-2, with D possibly being TRBD1 (6 bases). This CDR3 comprises 15 residues. Germline values: CDR1 MDHEN, CDR2 SYDVKM. V was clipped by 5 bases and J by 2 bases, with 15 bases between them. CDR3 sequence: CASSTPRDTNYGYTF. CDR3 nucleotides: TGTGCCAGCAGTACACCTCGGGACACCAACTATGGCTACACCTTC.

The rearrangement uses TRBV10-1 and TRBJ2-3, with D uncertain. The ends were cut back, 5 bases at V and 5 bases at J, with 11 bases in the middle. Germline V CDR1 and CDR2: WNHNN, SYGVQD (reference sequence). There are 13 residues in the CDR3. This CDR3 is CASSRSEEDTQYF. The CDR3 DNA follows: TGCGCCAGCAGTAGATCTGAGGAAGATACGCAGTATTTT.

This clone was counted only a few times. The chain is built from TRBV6-1 and TRBJ1-1; possible D gene TRBD1, 5 bases. Germline V gene data show CDR1 as MNHNS and CDR2 as SASEGT. The CDR3 spans 14 residues. The V gene lost 7 bases and the J gene lost 5 bases, with 17 bases spanning the gap. The CDR3 is CASIIQGFQTEAFF. Here the CDR3 DNA reads TGTGCCAGCATCATTCAGGGTTTTCAAACTGAAGCTTTCTTT.

The chain recombines TRBV7-2 with TRBJ2-7; 13 bases agree with TRBD2. V lost 5 bases to trimming and J lost 5 bases; unmatched junction nucleotides: 12. CDR3 length: 17 residues. Per the germline V gene, CDR1 is SGHTA and CDR2 is FQGNSA. In DNA form, the CDR3 reads TGTGCCAGCAGCCGCCCGAGGACTAGCGGGAGTAACAACGAGCAGTACTTC. This sequence encodes CASSRPRTSGSNNEQYF.

The chain uses TRBV7-2 and TRBJ1-1; D is possibly TRBD1 (5 bases). V was trimmed by 3 bases and J by 6 bases, leaving 14 bases between them. CDR3 size: 14 residues. Germline loops: CDR1 SGHTA, CDR2 FQGNSA. CDR3 sequence: CASSFVGVNAEAFF. CDR3 nucleotides: TGTGCCAGCAGCTTTGTGGGGGTAAACGCTGAAGCTTTCTTT.

The V gene is TRBV7-8, the J gene TRBJ1-4, with D uncertain. V was trimmed by 0 bases and J by 0 bases, leaving 5 bases between them. Germline assignment: CDR1 SGHVS and CDR2 FQNEAQ. The length of the CDR3 is 15 residues. In DNA, the CDR3 is TGTGCCAGCAGCTTAGCCCTCCCAACTAATGAAAAACTGTTTTTT. It translates to CASSLALPTNEKLFF.

This clone appeared once. V gene TRBV6-5 combines with J gene TRBJ2-7; 12 nucleotides align to TRBD2. This CDR3 is built from 14 residues. V dropped 6 bases and J dropped 6; count of bases not matched to a gene: 6. Germline CDR1 is MNHEY and CDR2 is SVGAGI. As DNA, the CDR3 is TGTGCCAGCAGGACTAGCGGGGGCCCCGTCGAGCAGTACTTC. This gives the protein CASRTSGGPVEQYF.

V gene TRBV7-8 combines with J gene TRBJ1-2; D call uncertain. Trimming cost V 4 bases and J 5 bases, with 17 bases left between them. CDR1 is SGHVS and CDR2 is FQNEAQ in the germline V gene. This CDR3 contains 15 residues. The CDR3 sequence is CASSSRERVLYGYTF. CDR3 DNA: TGTGCCAGCAGCTCTAGGGAGCGCGTCTTGTATGGCTACACCTTC.

The table lists this clone with a count of one. One junction end disagrees with the germline gene, perhaps due to a read error. The chain carries TRBV28 and TRBJ2-2, with D perhaps assigned TRBD1 or TRBD2 (5 bases each). This CDR3 spans 14 amino acids. Germline-derived CDR1 and CDR2 are MDHEN and SYDVKM. CDR3: CASSYGANTRELFF. DNA of the CDR3: TGTGCCAGCAGTTACGGGGCGAACACCAGGGAGCTGTTTTTT.

This sequence joins TRBV7-8 and TRBJ2-6, with TRBD1 matching over 7 bases. V dropped 10 bases and J dropped 0; count of bases not matched to a gene: 18. Per germline, CDR1 SGHVS and CDR2 FQNEAQ. This CDR3 spans 19 amino acids. The CDR3 sequence: CATTSSEGTADSGANVLTF. CDR3 nucleotides: TGTGCCACCACGTCGAGCGAAGGGACAGCCGACTCTGGGGCCAACGTCCTGACTTTC.